Following are 27 T cell receptor beta chains from one sample sequenced in a study of T cell responses to AZD1222 COVID-19 vaccine. Measured with immunoSEQ multiplex PCR; TCRdb has only the in-frame clones, and not every one. The sample has about 150,000 clones, about 93% seen once; the top ten hold approximately 7%. Sequencing used peripheral blood, obtained 28 days after the second AZD1222 dose. All receptors come from an adult who received the AZD1222 COVID-19 vaccine.

CDR3 sequence: CASSQEILGQGRDNEQFF. The CDR3 nucleotides are TGCGCCAGCAGCCAAGAAATACTTGGACAGGGAAGGGACAATGAGCAGTTCTTC. The genes are TRBV4-1 and TRBJ2-1, with 8 nucleotides matching TRBD1. Trimming removed 0 bases from V and 5 bases from J; junction bases left unmatched: 12. Per the germline V gene, CDR1 is MGHRA and CDR2 is YSYEKL. This CDR3 comprises 18 residues.

The chain uses TRBV27 and TRBJ1-6; D gene unclear. Germline CDR1 is MNHEY and CDR2 is SMNVEV (reference sequence). CDR3 length: 13 residues. Trimming took 6 bases from V and 14 from J, leaving 17 bases between them. CDR3 sequence: CASRGSPARTLHF. CDR3 DNA sequence: TGTGCCAGCAGGGGTTCCCCGGCCCGTACCCTCCACTTT.

The chain recombines TRBV20-1 with TRBJ2-1; 7 positions agree with TRBD1. J was trimmed by 11 bases and V by 3 bases; bases with no gene match: 4. Germline-derived CDR1 and CDR2 are DFQATT and SNEGSKA (reference sequence). The CDR3 spans 11 residues. The DNA for the CDR3 is TGCAGTGCTAGGAGGGACAGCCAGCAGTTCTTC. Its protein is CSARRDSQQFF.

The rearrangement joins TRBV7-9 to TRBJ2-1; D is uncertain. V lost 1 base and J lost 7, with 8 bases in between. This CDR3 spans 13 amino acids. Germline V gene sequence: CDR1 SEHNR, CDR2 FQNEAQ (reference sequence). The CDR3 here is CASSLGRANEQFF. For the CDR3, the DNA is TGTGCCAGCAGCTTAGGTCGAGCGAATGAGCAGTTCTTC.

This clone was detected only a few times. Here the CDR3 DNA reads TGTGCCAGCAGTGAAAACTACCAGGGACAGCCCCAGCATTTT. Its translation: CASSENYQGQPQHF. The gene calls are TRBV2 and TRBJ1-5, with D perhaps TRBD1 (5 bases). Germline CDR1 SNHLY, CDR2 FYNNEI. The CDR3 has 14 residues. Trimming shortened V by 2 bases and J by 7 bases, and 12 bases separated the two germline ends.

V is TRBV27 and J is TRBJ2-3, with 8 nucleotides matching TRBD2. Germline CDR1 and CDR2: MNHEY and SMNVEV (reference sequence). The CDR3 has 15 residues. Trimming at V came to 5 bases and at J to 1 base, leaving 5 bases not matched to a gene. CDR3 sequence reads: CASSQTGGRTDTQYF. CDR3 coding DNA: TGTGCCAGCAGTCAAACGGGGGGGCGCACAGATACGCAGTATTTT.

V and J are TRBV7-9 and TRBJ1-2, with TRBD1 identical over 11 bases. The CDR3 consists of 15 residues. In germline, CDR1 is SEHNR, CDR2 FQNEAQ (reference sequence). J lost 8 bases, V lost 5 bases, and 10 bases had no gene match. The CDR3 loop is CASSGPGTGGEGYTF. The CDR3 DNA is TGTGCCAGCAGCGGACCCGGGACAGGGGGTGAAGGCTACACCTTC.

The chain employs TRBV12-3 or TRBV12-4 and TRBJ2-2; D is unresolved. V was cut by 7 bases and J by 6 bases, with 9 bases left in between. There are 12 residues in the CDR3. The CDR3: CASNREAGELFF. For the CDR3, the DNA is TGTGCCAGCAACAGAGAGGCCGGGGAGCTGTTTTTT.

The count of this clone is one. The chain has TRBV5-1 and TRBJ1-3; a weak D match, TRBD1 (5 bases). Germline V gene sequence: CDR1 SGHRS, CDR2 YFSETQ. V lost 3 bases and J lost 0, with 13 bases in between. This CDR3 region has 16 residues. The CDR3 DNA follows: TGCGCCAGCAGCTCGCAGGGCCCGATCTCTGGAAACACCATATATTTT. As protein: CASSSQGPISGNTIYF. The complete variable domain, with remaining parts taken from reference TRBV5-1 and TRBJ1-3, reads KAGVTQTPRYLIKTRGQQVTLSCSPISGHRSVSWYQQTPGQGLQFLFEYFSETQRNKGNFPGRFSGRQFSNSRSEMNVSTLELGDSALYLCASSSQGPISGNTIYFGEGSWLTVV.

V usage is TRBV11-3 and J usage is TRBJ2-1; D gene ambiguous. This CDR3 has 14 amino acids. Germline CDR1 SGHNT, CDR2 YENEEA. Trimming shortened V by 5 bases and J by 6 bases, and 14 bases separated the two germline ends. The CDR3 DNA sequence: TGTGCCAGCAGCGCTCCCGGCCGGACCAATGAGCAGTTCTTC. Amino acids: CASSAPGRTNEQFF.

This clone has only a few counts. The gene calls are TRBV6-1 and TRBJ2-1; D is ambiguous. CDR1 and CDR2 (germline): MNHNS, SASEGT. V gave up 0 bases and J gave up 5 bases, with 5 bases separating them. The CDR3 covers 13 residues. CDR3 region: CASSEAQNNEQFF. CDR3 coding DNA: TGTGCCAGCAGTGAAGCGCAAAACAATGAGCAGTTCTTC.

The chain uses TRBV29-1 and TRBJ2-7; D not resolved. Germline V gene data show CDR1 as SQVTM and CDR2 as ANQGSEA. The CDR3 loop spans 13 amino acids. The V gene lost 4 bases and the J gene lost 0 bases, with 10 bases spanning the gap. CDR3 in DNA: TGCAGCGTTGCTGCTAGTCTCTCCTACGAGCAGTACTTC. Translating gives CSVAASLSYEQYF.

The table lists this clone with a count of one. This chain links TRBV7-9 with TRBJ1-1; D is perhaps TRBD1 (5 bases). The CDR3 runs 19 residues. The V end was cut by 4 bases, the J end by 0 bases, with 24 bases between. Germline CDR1 reads SEHNR; CDR2 reads FQNEAQ (reference sequence). CDR3 loop: CASSSVGRGLRGMNTEAFF. The DNA for the CDR3 is TGTGCCAGCAGCTCAGTGGGGCGAGGGTTAAGGGGTATGAACACTGAAGCTTTCTTT.

The chain carries TRBV19 and TRBJ2-2; 8 nucleotides line up with TRBD2. V lost 7 bases, J lost 4 bases, and 17 bases stayed unmatched. The CDR3 length is 18 residues. Germline V lookup: CDR1 LNHDA, CDR2 SQIVND (reference sequence). CDR3 region: CASNHYPPAGAATGELFF. CDR3 DNA sequence: TGTGCCAGTAACCACTATCCCCCAGCGGGGGCCGCCACCGGGGAGCTGTTTTTT. The full variable domain, its missing parts supplied by reference TRBV19 and TRBJ2-2, is DGGITQSPKYLFRKEGQNVTLSCEQNLNHDAMYWYRQDPGQGLRLIYYSQIVNDFQKGDIAEGYSVSREKKESFPLTVTSAQKNPTAFYLCASNHYPPAGAATGELFFGEGSRLTVL.

The V and J genes are TRBV3-1 (or the pseudogene TRBV3-2) and TRBJ2-7, with D tentatively TRBD2 (5 bases). The V gene's germline CDR1 is LGHDT and CDR2 YNNKEL (reference sequence). V was trimmed by 0 bases and J by 4 bases, leaving 16 bases between them. This CDR3 comprises 16 residues. CDR3 nucleotide sequence: TGTGCCAGCAGCCAAGAAGCGGCTCTGGGTCGTTACGAGCAGTACTTC. Its protein is CASSQEAALGRYEQYF.

The rearrangement joins TRBV5-4 to TRBJ2-7; D may match TRBD1 or TRBD2 (5 bases each). The V gene's germline CDR1 is SGHNT and CDR2 YYREEE (reference sequence). V lost 4 bases to trimming and J lost 2 bases, with 13 bases between them. The CDR3 has 14 amino acids. The CDR3: CASSPGTRPYEQYF. The CDR3 DNA is TGTGCCAGCAGCCCGGGGACCCGACCCTACGAGCAGTACTTC.

The genes are TRBV6-5 and TRBJ1-2; D not certain. Deletions cut 8 bases from V and 8 bases from J, with 12 bases between. This CDR3 has 11 amino acids. Germline V gives CDR1 MNHEY, CDR2 SVGAGI. The CDR3 nucleotides are TGTGCCAGCCGAGAGGGAGAGGGCTACACCTTC. Residues: CASREGEGYTF.

The V gene is TRBV7-9, the J gene TRBJ2-1; TRBD1 or TRBD2 may be the D gene (6 bases each). The ends were cut back, 5 bases at V and 4 bases at J, with 21 bases in the middle. Looked up from germline, CDR1 is SEHNR and CDR2 is FQNEAQ (reference sequence). The CDR3 has 17 amino acids. CDR3 loop: CASSHPEGGNEYNEQFF. In nucleotides, the CDR3 is TGTGCCAGCAGCCATCCGGAGGGGGGCAACGAGTACAATGAGCAGTTCTTC.

V gene TRBV6-5 combines with J gene TRBJ2-3, with 11 bases lining up with TRBD1. Looked up from germline, CDR1 is MNHEY and CDR2 is SVGAGI. This CDR3 is 14 amino acids long. The junction had 4 bases not matched to a gene; V was cut back by 6 bases and J by 5 bases. The CDR3 DNA reads as TGTGCCAGCAGCGGGACAGGGGGTGGAGATACGCAGTATTTT. Its translation: CASSGTGGGDTQYF.

This chain links TRBV11-2 with TRBJ1-4; 9 bases map to TRBD1. The CDR3 has 15 amino acids. Germline lookup yields CDR1 SGHAT and CDR2 FQNNGV. V gave up 1 base and J gave up 6 bases; unmatched junction bases: 3. CDR3 bases: TGTGCCAGCAGCTTAGGGACAGGGGCTTATGAAAAACTGTTTTTT. Encoded protein: CASSLGTGAYEKLFF.

V usage is TRBV6-5 and J usage is TRBJ2-7; no reliable D call. Germline assignment: CDR1 MNHEY and CDR2 SVGAGI. This CDR3 has 14 amino acids. V dropped 0 bases and J dropped 9 bases, with 15 bases sitting between them. The CDR3 is CASSYSTVSAGQYF. The CDR3 DNA reads TGTGCCAGCAGTTACTCGACTGTGAGCGCCGGGCAGTACTTC.

This chain uses TRBV28 with TRBJ1-4; D remains ambiguous. The germline CDR1 and CDR2 sequences are MDHEN and SYDVKM. Trimming pared 5 bases from V and 8 bases from J, leaving 18 bases between. The CDR3 has 15 residues. This chain's CDR3 is CASSQRWSRREKLFF. CDR3 nucleotides: TGTGCCAGCAGTCAAAGGTGGTCGAGGCGGGAAAAACTGTTTTTT.

The chain links TRBV6-5 to TRBJ1-1; no firm D call. The V end was cut by 7 bases, the J end by 0 bases, with 9 bases between. Per the germline V gene, CDR1 is MNHEY and CDR2 is SVGAGI. The CDR3 consists of 13 residues. In DNA, the CDR3 is TGTGCCAGCATGAGGGTTTTGAACACTGAAGCTTTCTTT. Translating it yields CASMRVLNTEAFF.

This clone was picked up a small number of times. The V and J genes are TRBV19 and TRBJ2-7; D gene uncertain. V shed 10 bases and J shed 0 bases, with 16 bases lying between them. Looked up from germline, CDR1 is LNHDA and CDR2 is SQIVND (reference sequence). CDR3 size: 14 residues. The CDR3 reads CATSKAGSSYEQYF. For the CDR3, the DNA is TGTGCCACTTCAAAGGCAGGAAGCTCCTACGAGCAGTACTTC.

The chain carries TRBV7-3 and TRBJ1-2; D ambiguous. There are 13 residues in the CDR3. Per germline, CDR1 SGHTA and CDR2 FQGTGA. Between the trimmed V and J ends, which lost 8 bases and 2 bases, there was a span of 12 bases. The CDR3 DNA follows: TGTGCCAGCGGTGAATTGAACAACTATGGCTACACCTTC. Translated: CASGELNNYGYTF.

This clone was counted only a few times. The V call is TRBV5-5, the J call TRBJ1-1; the D is unclear. V shed 1 base and J shed 2 bases, with 9 bases lying between them. CDR1 and CDR2 from the germline V gene are SGHKS and YYEKEE (reference sequence). This CDR3 is built from 14 residues. The CDR3 loop is CASSLTGTNTEAFF. The CDR3 region has the DNA TGTGCCAGCAGCTTGACGGGAACTAACACTGAAGCTTTCTTT.

V is TRBV19 and J is TRBJ1-2; tentatively, D is TRBD1 (5 bases). Deletions cut 5 bases from V and 4 bases from J, with 11 bases between. CDR3 size: 13 residues. Germline V gene lookup returns CDR1 LNHDA and CDR2 SQIVND (reference sequence). CDR3 nucleotide sequence: TGTGCCAGTAGTCGGGGGTTTTCCTATGGCTACACCTTC. It translates to CASSRGFSYGYTF. The full variable domain, with the rest looked up from reference TRBV19 and TRBJ1-2, is DGGITQSPKYLFRKEGQNVTLSCEQNLNHDAMYWYRQDPGQGLRLIYYSQIVNDFQKGDIAEGYSVSREKKESFPLTVTSAQKNPTAFYLCASSRGFSYGYTFGSGTRLTVV.